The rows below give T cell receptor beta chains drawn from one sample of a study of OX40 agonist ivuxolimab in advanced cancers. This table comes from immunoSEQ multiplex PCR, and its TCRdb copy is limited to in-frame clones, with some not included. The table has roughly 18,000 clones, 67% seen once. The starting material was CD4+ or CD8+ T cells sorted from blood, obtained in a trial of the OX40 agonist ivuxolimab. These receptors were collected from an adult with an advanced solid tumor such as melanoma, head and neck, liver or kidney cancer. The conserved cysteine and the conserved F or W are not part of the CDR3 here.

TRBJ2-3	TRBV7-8	ASSLARGITDTQY
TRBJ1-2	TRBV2	ASSEPGTVGYT
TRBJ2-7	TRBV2	ASIVGDISYEQY
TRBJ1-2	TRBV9	ASSVDPGGRTGADGYT
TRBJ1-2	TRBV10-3	AISVDQGADYGYT
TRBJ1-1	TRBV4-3	ASSQDGNTEAF
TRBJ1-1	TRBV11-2	ASSSGGETEAF
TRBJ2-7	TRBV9	ASSVGEGYEQY
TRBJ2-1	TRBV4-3	ASSQDTAGGQTEQF
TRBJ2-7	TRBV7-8	ASSPPTQLYEQY